These T cell receptor beta chains were read from a single sample in a study of radiotherapy plus CTLA-4 blockade in lung cancer. Assay: immunoSEQ multiplex PCR; the TCRdb copy retains only in-frame clones and omits some. Found here are around 22,000 clones, 60% to 85% of them singletons; the top ten hold approximately 3.3%. The specimen comprised peripheral blood, sampled from a patient treated with radiotherapy plus ipilimumab. These receptors were collected from a human donor with non-small cell lung cancer whose response to radiotherapy plus ipilimumab could not be evaluated. The CDR3 runs from the conserved cysteine through the conserved F or W. A D gene is named only where the DNA matches it firmly. Not every row has a clone size; where given, it reads once, few, many or a size class.

clone_size	v_call	d_call	j_call	cdr3_length	cdr3_nt	cdr3_aa
.	TRBV29-1	TRBD2	TRBJ2-3	15	TGCAGCGTTGATTTTCCGCGGGAGGGGTCAGATACGCAGTATTTT	CSVDFPREGSDTQYF
.	TRBV7-2	.	TRBJ1-5	13	TGTGCCAGCAGTAAGGGCAGGGCTCAGCCCCAGCATTTT	CASSKGRAQPQHF
few	TRBV7-2	TRBD1	TRBJ1-3	13	TGTGCCACCCGACAGGGGGCCTGGAGCACCATATATTTT	CATRQGAWSTIYF
.	TRBV7-8	.	TRBJ2-7	14	TGTGCCAGCAGCGTCGGTGGCGGAGCCTACGAGCAGTACTTC	CASSVGGGAYEQYF
.	TRBV6-5	TRBD1	TRBJ1-4	16	TGTGCCAGCAGTTTGGGACAGGGTCCAACTAATGAAAAACTGTTTTTT	CASSLGQGPTNEKLFF
.	TRBV11-3	TRBD2	TRBJ2-1	15	TGTGCCAGCAGCTTGGGGACTAGCGGTGGTAATGAGCAGTTCTTC	CASSLGTSGGNEQFF
.	TRBV5-1	.	TRBJ2-5	13	TGCGCCAGCAGCTTGACGGTTGAGGAGACCCAGTACTTC	CASSLTVEETQYF
.	TRBV6-6	TRBD1	TRBJ2-7	15	TGTGCCAGCAGAACTCCGGGACAGGCTACCTACGAGCAGTACTTC	CASRTPGQATYEQYF
.	TRBV7-9	TRBD2	TRBJ2-1	16	TGTGCCAGCAGCTTTGTTCCAGGACTAGCGAACAATGAGCAGTTCTTC	CASSFVPGLANNEQFF
.	TRBV9	.	TRBJ2-3	12	TGTGCCAGCAGCGTATCAGCAGATACGCAGTATTTT	CASSVSADTQYF
few	TRBV6-5	TRBD1	TRBJ1-2	16	TGTGCCAGCAGTTACTCACGGACAGGGGGAGGCTATGGCTACACCTTC	CASSYSRTGGGYGYTF
once	TRBV9	TRBD1	TRBJ1-4	18	TGTGCCAGCAGCGAGGGGAACACAGGGGGTAGGACTAATGAAAAACTGTTTTTT	CASSEGNTGGRTNEKLFF
.	TRBV19	TRBD2	TRBJ2-1	17	TGTGCCAGCCACCCGGGACTAGCGGGAGGGCCCTACAATGAGCAGTTCTTC	CASHPGLAGGPYNEQFF
.	TRBV7-2	TRBD2	TRBJ2-7	15	TGTGCCAGCAGCTTAGTGGGGACTAGCGGCTACGAGCAGTACTTC	CASSLVGTSGYEQYF
.	TRBV6-5	TRBD1	TRBJ1-3	13	TGTGCCAGCAGAGGACAGGGAAGAAACACCATATATTTT	CASRGQGRNTIYF
.	TRBV28	.	TRBJ1-1	14	TGTGCCATCTCGGGGGGGGCGCAGAACACTGAAGCTTTCTTT	CAISGGAQNTEAFF
.	TRBV11-2	TRBD1	TRBJ2-7	15	TGTGCCAGCAGCTTAGGGGGACAGGGAGTCCGCGAGCAGTACTTC	CASSLGGQGVREQYF
.	TRBV4-1	TRBD1	TRBJ1-5	15	TGCGCCAGCAGCCATAGCGACAGGGGCAATCAGCCCCAGCATTTT	CASSHSDRGNQPQHF
.	TRBV5-1	TRBD1	TRBJ2-1	16	TGCGCCAGCAGCCCACGGAACAGGGGCCTCTACAATGAGCAGTTCTTC	CASSPRNRGLYNEQFF
.	TRBV5-1	TRBD2	TRBJ2-1	17	TGCGCCAGCAGCCAATCCCCTCTAGCGGGGGGTGGCAATGAGCAGTTCTTC	CASSQSPLAGGGNEQFF
once	TRBV4-1	TRBD2	TRBJ2-3	18	TGCGCCAGCAGCCAAGATCTTCCGGGACTAGGGCGCACAGATACGCAGTATTTT	CASSQDLPGLGRTDTQYF
once	TRBV18	TRBD1	TRBJ2-7	15	TGTGCCAGCTCACAACCGGGACAGGGCACCTACGAGCAGTACTTC	CASSQPGQGTYEQYF
.	TRBV11-3	.	TRBJ2-2	14	TGTGCCAGCAGCTCCCGGGGAAACACCGGGGAGCTGTTTTTT	CASSSRGNTGELFF
.	TRBV2	.	TRBJ1-2	13	TGTGCCAGCAGTCGGGACATCAACTATGGCTACACCTTC	CASSRDINYGYTF
.	TRBV27	TRBD1	TRBJ1-2	13	TGTGCCAGCAGTTCGTGGGACAGCTATGGCTACACCTTC	CASSSWDSYGYTF
.	TRBV28	.	TRBJ1-5	14	TGTGCCAGCTCCCCCCGGTATAGCAATCAGCCCCAGCATTTT	CASSPRYSNQPQHF